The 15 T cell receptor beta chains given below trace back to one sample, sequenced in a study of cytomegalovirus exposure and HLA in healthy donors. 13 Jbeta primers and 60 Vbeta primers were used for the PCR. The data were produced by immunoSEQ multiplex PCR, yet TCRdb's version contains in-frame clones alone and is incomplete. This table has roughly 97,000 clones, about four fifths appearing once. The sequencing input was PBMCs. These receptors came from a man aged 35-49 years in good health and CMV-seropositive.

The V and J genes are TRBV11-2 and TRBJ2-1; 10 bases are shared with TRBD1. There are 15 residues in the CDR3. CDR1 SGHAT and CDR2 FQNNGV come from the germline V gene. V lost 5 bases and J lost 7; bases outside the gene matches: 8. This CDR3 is CASSPSWTGGNEQFF. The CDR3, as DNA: TGTGCCAGCAGCCCCTCCTGGACAGGGGGTAATGAGCAGTTCTTC. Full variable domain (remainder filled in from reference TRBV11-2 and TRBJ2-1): EAGVAQSPRYKIIEKRQSVAFWCNPISGHATLYWYQQILGQGPKLLIQFQNNGVVDDSQLPKDRFSAERLKGVDSTLKIQPAKLEDSAVYLCASSPSWTGGNEQFFGPGTRLTVL.

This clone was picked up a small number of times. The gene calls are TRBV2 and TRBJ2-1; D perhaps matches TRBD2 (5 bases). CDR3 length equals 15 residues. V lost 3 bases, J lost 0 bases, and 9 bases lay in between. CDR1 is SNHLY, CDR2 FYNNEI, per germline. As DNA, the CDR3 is TGTGCCAGCAGTGAGGAGGTAAGCTCCTACAATGAGCAGTTCTTC. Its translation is CASSEEVSSYNEQFF.

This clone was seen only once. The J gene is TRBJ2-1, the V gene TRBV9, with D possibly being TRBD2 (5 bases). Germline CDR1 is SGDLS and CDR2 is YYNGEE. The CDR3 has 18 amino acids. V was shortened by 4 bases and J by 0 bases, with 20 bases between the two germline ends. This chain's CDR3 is CASSLRTPPPSSYNEQFF. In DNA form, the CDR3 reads TGTGCCAGCAGCTTAAGGACTCCACCCCCGAGCTCCTACAATGAGCAGTTCTTC.

This chain's CDR3 is CASSGTLEGDTQYF. DNA for the CDR3: TGCGCCAGCAGTGGGACTCTAGAGGGAGATACGCAGTATTTT. The chain carries TRBV10-2 and TRBJ2-3, with a possible D match to TRBD2 (5 bases). V was clipped by 4 bases and J by 5 bases, with 13 bases between them. The germline V gene has CDR1 WSHSY and CDR2 SAAADI. This CDR3 has 14 residues.

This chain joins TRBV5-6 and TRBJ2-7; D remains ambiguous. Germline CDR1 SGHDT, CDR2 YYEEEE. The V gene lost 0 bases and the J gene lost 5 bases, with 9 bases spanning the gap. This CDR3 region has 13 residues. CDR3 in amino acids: CASSLVEVHEQYF. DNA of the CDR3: TGTGCCAGCAGCTTGGTAGAGGTACACGAGCAGTACTTC.

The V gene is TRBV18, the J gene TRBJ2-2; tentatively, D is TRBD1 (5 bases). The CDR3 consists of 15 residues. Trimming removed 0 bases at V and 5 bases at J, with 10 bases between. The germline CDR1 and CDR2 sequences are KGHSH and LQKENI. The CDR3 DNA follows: TGTGCCAGCTCACCACCAGGGGCGGAAACCGGGGAGCTGTTTTTT. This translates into CASSPPGAETGELFF.

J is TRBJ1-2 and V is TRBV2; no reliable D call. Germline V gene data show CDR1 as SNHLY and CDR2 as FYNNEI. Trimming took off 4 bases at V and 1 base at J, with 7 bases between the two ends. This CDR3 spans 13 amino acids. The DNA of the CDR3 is TGTGCCAGCAGTGTTACAGATAACTATGGCTACACCTTC. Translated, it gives CASSVTDNYGYTF.

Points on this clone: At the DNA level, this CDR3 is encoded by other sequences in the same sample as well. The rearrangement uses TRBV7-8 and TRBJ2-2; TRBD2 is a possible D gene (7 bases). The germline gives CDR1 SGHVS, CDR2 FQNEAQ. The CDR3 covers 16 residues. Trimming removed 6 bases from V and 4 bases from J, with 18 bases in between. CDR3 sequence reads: CASRSGAGDVTGELFF. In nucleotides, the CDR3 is TGTGCCAGCAGATCGGGGGCGGGAGACGTCACCGGGGAGCTGTTTTTT.

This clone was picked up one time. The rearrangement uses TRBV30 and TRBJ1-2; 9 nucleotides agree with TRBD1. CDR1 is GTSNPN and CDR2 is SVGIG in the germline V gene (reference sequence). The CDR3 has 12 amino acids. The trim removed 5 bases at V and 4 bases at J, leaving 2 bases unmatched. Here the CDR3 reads CAWGQGSYGYTF. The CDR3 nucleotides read TGTGCCTGGGGACAGGGGAGCTATGGCTACACCTTC.

The DNA for the CDR3 is TGCAGTGCTAGAGATAGCAGGAGGCCGTTCTTC. Residues: CSARDSRRPFF. The V and J genes are TRBV20-1 and TRBJ2-1; maybe TRBD2 (5 bases). The CDR3 runs 11 residues. V dropped 0 bases and J dropped 15 bases, with 12 bases sitting between them. The germline V gene encodes CDR1 DFQATT and CDR2 SNEGSKA (reference sequence).

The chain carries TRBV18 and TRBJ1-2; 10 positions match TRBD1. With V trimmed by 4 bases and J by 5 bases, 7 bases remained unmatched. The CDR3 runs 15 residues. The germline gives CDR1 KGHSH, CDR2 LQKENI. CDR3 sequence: CASSLRTGGEYGYTF. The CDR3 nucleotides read TGTGCCAGCTCACTCCGGACAGGGGGTGAGTATGGCTACACCTTC.

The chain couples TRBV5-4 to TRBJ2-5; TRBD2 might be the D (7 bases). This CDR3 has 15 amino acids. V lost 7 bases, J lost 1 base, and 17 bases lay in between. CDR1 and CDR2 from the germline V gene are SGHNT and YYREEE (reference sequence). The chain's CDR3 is CASGGGGRAQETQYF. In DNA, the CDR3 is TGTGCCAGCGGAGGGGGGGGGCGGGCCCAAGAGACCCAGTACTTC.

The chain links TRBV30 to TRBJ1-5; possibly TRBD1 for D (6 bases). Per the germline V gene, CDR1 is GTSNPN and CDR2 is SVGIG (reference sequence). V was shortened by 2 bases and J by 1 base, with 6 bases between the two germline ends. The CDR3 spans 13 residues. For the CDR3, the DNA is TGTGCCTGGAGTACAGGGAGCAATCAGCCCCAGCATTTT. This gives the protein CAWSTGSNQPQHF.

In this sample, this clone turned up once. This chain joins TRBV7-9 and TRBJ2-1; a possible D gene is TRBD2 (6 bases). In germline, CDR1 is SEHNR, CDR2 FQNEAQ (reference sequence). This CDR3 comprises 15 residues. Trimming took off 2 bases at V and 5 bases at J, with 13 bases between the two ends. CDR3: CASSLRAGTDNEQFF. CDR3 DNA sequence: TGTGCCAGCAGCTTACGGGCAGGGACTGACAATGAGCAGTTCTTC.

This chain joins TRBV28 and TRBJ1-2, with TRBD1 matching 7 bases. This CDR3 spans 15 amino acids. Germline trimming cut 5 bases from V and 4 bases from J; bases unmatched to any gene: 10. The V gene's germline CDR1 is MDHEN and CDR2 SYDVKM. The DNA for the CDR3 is TGTGCCAGCAGTCCCGGGACAGCGATCTCCTATGGCTACACCTTC. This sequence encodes CASSPGTAISYGYTF.